This is a list of T cell receptor beta chains from one sample in a study of blood T cell repertoires in COVID-19. Generated by immunoSEQ multiplex PCR, the TCRdb table keeps only in-frame clones and is missing some. Here the sample spans 130,000 to 150,000 clones, more than 65% being singletons. The sequenced sample was peripheral blood. The receptor set was obtained from a man in his 60s with acute or convalescent COVID-19. The CDR3 runs from the conserved cysteine through the conserved F or W. A D gene is named only where the DNA matches it firmly. Clone size is shown for a subset of rows, as once, few, many or a class of expanded clone.

v_gene,d_gene,j_gene,abundance,CDR3nt,CDR3aa
TRBV11-1,TRBD1,TRBJ2-7,many,TGTGCCAGCAGCCGCTTTGGGACAGGGTCCTACGAGCAGTACTTC,CASSRFGTGSYEQYF
TRBV4-1,TRBD1,TRBJ1-2,once,TGCGCCAGCAGCCAAGTGGGGACAGGGGTTTCTAACTATGGCTACACCTTC,CASSQVGTGVSNYGYTF
TRBV6-5,-,TRBJ2-5,-,TGTGCCAGCAGGCGCGGGATAAACCAAGAGACCCAGTACTTC,CASRRGINQETQYF
TRBV5-1,TRBD2,TRBJ2-1,few,TGCGCCAGCAGCTTGACGACTAGCGGGAGAAACTATGAGCAGTTCTTC,CASSLTTSGRNYEQFF
TRBV9,TRBD1,TRBJ1-1,-,TGTGCCAGCAGCGCCTGGGGACAGGGGGTGACTGAAGCTTTCTTT,CASSAWGQGVTEAFF
TRBV4-1,TRBD1,TRBJ1-1,-,TGCGCCAGCAGCCAACCGACAGGGGGTAACACTGAAGCTTTCTTT,CASSQPTGGNTEAFF
TRBV4-1,TRBD1,TRBJ1-2,few,TGCGCCAGCAGCCCGGGGCCGGGACAGGCGTCCTATGGCTACACCTTC,CASSPGPGQASYGYTF
TRBV11-1,TRBD2,TRBJ2-7,-,TGTGCCAGCAGCCTAGGGACTAGAGACTACGAGCAGTACTTC,CASSLGTRDYEQYF
TRBV5-1,-,TRBJ2-3,-,TGCGCCAGCAGTCCCAGGATTACTAGCACAGATACGCAGTATTTT,CASSPRITSTDTQYF
TRBV5-1,-,TRBJ2-7,once,TGCGCCAGCAGCCCACTACGGACTCCCCCCTACGAGCAGTACTTC,CASSPLRTPPYEQYF
TRBV30,TRBD1,TRBJ1-1,once,TGTGCCTGGGACAGGGGAAACACTGAAGCTTTCTTT,CAWDRGNTEAFF
TRBV6-4,TRBD1,TRBJ2-3,-,TGTGCCAGCAGTGTAGAGGGGGCTGGAGATACGCAGTATTTT,CASSVEGAGDTQYF
TRBV4-1,-,TRBJ1-3,-,TGCGCCAGCAGCCAAGGGGTCGCGGGAGGAAACACCATATATTTT,CASSQGVAGGNTIYF
TRBV28,-,TRBJ1-2,-,TGTGCCAGCAGTTTGAGTGGGAGCCCAGCGTGGGGCTACACCTTC,CASSLSGSPAWGYTF
TRBV12-5,TRBD2,TRBJ2-5,-,TGTGCTAGTGGGATGGGACTAGCGGGTTTGGAGACCCAGTACTTC,CASGMGLAGLETQYF
TRBV5-1,TRBD1,TRBJ2-6,few,TGCGCCAGCAGACTTACAGGGGGTTATGGGGCCAACGTCCTGACTTTC,CASRLTGGYGANVLTF
TRBV28,-,TRBJ1-4,-,TGTGCCAGCAGCCATTCAGGGGCGGGTAATGAAAAACTGTTTTTT,CASSHSGAGNEKLFF
TRBV9,TRBD1,TRBJ2-1,few,TGTGCCAGCAGCCCCGTTGGACAGGGGGCTGGGAATGAGCAGTTCTTC,CASSPVGQGAGNEQFF
TRBV2,TRBD1,TRBJ2-4,-,TGTGCCAGCAGTGCCCCCGGGACAGAGAAAAACATTCAGTACTTC,CASSAPGTEKNIQYF
TRBV7-9,TRBD2,TRBJ2-3,few,TGTGCCAGCAGCCCACTAGCGGGAGGGAGCACAGATACGCAGTATTTT,CASSPLAGGSTDTQYF
TRBV7-9,TRBD1,TRBJ1-1,-,TGTGCCAGCAGCCTACAGGGGGGAACTGAAGCTTTCTTT,CASSLQGGTEAFF
TRBV2,TRBD2,TRBJ2-5,-,TGTGCCAGCGGCGAACTAGCGGAAGAGACCCAGTACTTC,CASGELAEETQYF
TRBV10-3,-,TRBJ2-5,-,TGTGCCATCCGTCCCGAGGCAGATAAGACCCAGTACTTC,CAIRPEADKTQYF
TRBV7-2,-,TRBJ2-5,-,TGTGCCAGCAAGCTTTTCGGATGGGGGGAACGTCAAGAGACCCAGTACTTC,CASKLFGWGERQETQYF
TRBV7-6,-,TRBJ2-5,many,TGTGCCAGCAGCCCCGCCCCTGCGGACCAAGAGACCCAGTACTTC,CASSPAPADQETQYF
TRBV2,TRBD2,TRBJ2-7,-,TGTGCCAGCAGTGGCTCTAGCGGGAAATACGAGCAGTACTTC,CASSGSSGKYEQYF
TRBV19,-,TRBJ2-4,-,TGTGCCAGTAGTTGGACTCCCGGTCGGGACATTCAGTACTTC,CASSWTPGRDIQYF
TRBV28,TRBD2,TRBJ2-7,few,TGTGCCAGCAGCGAAGGTAGCGGGAGGGCCTACGAGCAGTACTTC,CASSEGSGRAYEQYF
TRBV7-2,TRBD2,TRBJ2-1,-,TGTGCCAGCAGCTTATCTTTACGGGGGGGGAATGAGCAGTTCTTC,CASSLSLRGGNEQFF
TRBV6-5,TRBD2,TRBJ2-1,-,TGTGCCAGCAGATTAGCGGGAGGGGACAATGAGCAGTTCTTC,CASRLAGGDNEQFF
TRBV6-2/TRBV6-3,-,TRBJ1-1,-,TGTGCCAGCAGTTACACACGGAACACTGAAGCTTTCTTT,CASSYTRNTEAFF
TRBV27,-,TRBJ2-6,-,TGTGCCAGCAGTTCGTCGACTATCCCTGGGGCCAACGTCCTGACTTTC,CASSSSTIPGANVLTF
TRBV30,TRBD1,TRBJ2-2,-,TGTGCCTGGAGCCTAACAGGGGTCGTGGGCACCGGGGAGCTGTTTTTT,CAWSLTGVVGTGELFF
TRBV29-1,TRBD2,TRBJ2-7,-,TGCAGCGTTGGAGGACTAGCGGGAAGGTACGAGCAGTACTTC,CSVGGLAGRYEQYF
TRBV5-1,TRBD2,TRBJ2-1,once,TGCGCCAGCAGCTTGGGGGTTAGCGGGGCTTACAATGAGCAGTTCTTC,CASSLGVSGAYNEQFF
TRBV18,TRBD2,TRBJ2-1,-,TGTGCCAGCTCACGCGGGACTAGCGGGGTCAATGAGCAGTTCTTC,CASSRGTSGVNEQFF
TRBV7-3,-,TRBJ1-3,-,TGTGCCAGCAGCTTGGGCAACTCTGGAAACACCATATATTTT,CASSLGNSGNTIYF
TRBV19,-,TRBJ2-7,-,TGTGCCAGTAGTATGACACAGACATTCGTTCCCTACGAGCAGTACTTC,CASSMTQTFVPYEQYF
TRBV3-1/TRBV3-2,TRBD1,TRBJ2-3,once,TGTGCCAGCAGCCAAGATCGGACAGGGCAGGATACGCAGTATTTT,CASSQDRTGQDTQYF
TRBV7-9,-,TRBJ2-2,-,TGTGCCAGCAGCTTAGCCAGGGGCGGGGAGCTGTTTTTT,CASSLARGGELFF
TRBV12-3/TRBV12-4,-,TRBJ2-5,-,TGTGCCAGCAGTTTAAGGCAGAAGTGGGCTCAGTACTTC,CASSLRQKWAQYF
TRBV6-6,-,TRBJ1-2,-,TGTGCCAGCAGTTACTCTACTCCAAGCTATGGCTACACCTTC,CASSYSTPSYGYTF
TRBV19,-,TRBJ1-5,-,TGTGCCAGTAGTATAGTCCTGGGAGGCAATCAGCCCCAGCATTTT,CASSIVLGGNQPQHF
TRBV10-1,-,TRBJ2-1,-,TGCGCCAGCAGTGAGTTAGGATCCCAGCGCAATGAGCAGTTCTTC,CASSELGSQRNEQFF
TRBV3-1/TRBV3-2,-,TRBJ1-1,-,TGTGCCAGCAGCCCCCGCTCGTGGGGCGAAGCTTTCTTT,CASSPRSWGEAFF
TRBV25-1,TRBD2,TRBJ2-7,once,TGTGCCAGCAGTGAATCAACTAGCGGGAGTGGATACGAGCAGTACTTC,CASSESTSGSGYEQYF
TRBV9,TRBD1,TRBJ2-1,-,TGTGCCAGCAGTGCCGGGACAGACTACAATGAGCAGTTCTTC,CASSAGTDYNEQFF
TRBV19,TRBD2,TRBJ2-1,-,TGTGCCAGTAGTATAGATCGGGGGGAGAGACCGGGACTAGCGGGAGTGGGTGTCGATGAGCAGTTCTTC,CASSIDRGERPGLAGVGVDEQFF
TRBV12-3/TRBV12-4,TRBD1,TRBJ1-2,-,TGTGCCAGCAGCCAAAGGACAGGGGATGGCTACACCTTC,CASSQRTGDGYTF
TRBV18,-,TRBJ2-3,-,TGTGCCAGCTCACCCCCAACCGGACCAAACCCTGGACTTAGGACGCAGTATTTT,CASSPPTGPNPGLRTQYF
TRBV5-4,-,TRBJ2-5,once,TGTGCCAGCAGCTCGCTGAGCGGACAAGAGACCCAGTACTTC,CASSSLSGQETQYF
TRBV5-4,TRBD2,TRBJ2-1,-,TGTGCCGGGGGGGGAGGGCGCAATGAGCAGTTCTTC,CAGGGGRNEQFF
TRBV6-6,TRBD2,TRBJ2-7,-,TGTGCCAGCAGTTATAGCGGGAGGAGGCCCATCGAGCAGTACTTC,CASSYSGRRPIEQYF
TRBV28,TRBD2,TRBJ2-1,-,TGTGCCAGCAGGGCTAGCGGGAGCTCCTACAATGAGCAGTTCTTC,CASRASGSSYNEQFF